This TCR beta chain emerged from a study of spatial heterogeneity in lung cancer. Background on the study: Raw sequencing reads included, on average, more than 9.5 appearances of each unique TCR and UMI combination.

Every molecule of TCR cDNA had its own unique molecular identifier. TCRdb passed the 5' RACE reads through MiXCR, listing each CDR3 protein once. The data hold 35,000 to 50,000 distinct CDR3 sequences, with 3% to 3.5% observed a single time. As to time point: sample taken at primary tumor resection. Samples came from some 73 TRACERx patients with untreated early-stage lung cancer. With V trimmed by 1 base and J by 5 bases, 4 bases remained unmatched. This CDR3 comprises 14 residues. Here the sequenced sample was normal lung tissue next to the tumor, taken at surgery. This sequence was found in a male donor with early-stage non-small cell lung cancer. The rearrangement links TRBV12-3 or TRBV12-4 to TRBJ2-5; TRBD1 agrees at 7 bases. CDR3 region: CASSLGDSRETQYF. Written as DNA, the CDR3 is TGTGCCAGCAGTTTAGGGGACAGTAGGGAGACCCAGTACTTC.